What follows are 3 T cell receptor beta chains derived from one specimen sequenced in a study of cytomegalovirus exposure and HLA in healthy donors. PCR amplification relied on 60 Vbeta primers (plus 13 Jbeta primers). TCRdb keeps only in-frame clones here, not all; method: immunoSEQ multiplex PCR. The sample lists 65,000 to 85,000 clones, roughly three quarters occurring once. The material sequenced was PBMCs. All receptors derive from a woman between 40 and 55 years old in good health and CMV-seropositive.

V and J are TRBV7-9 and TRBJ1-1; 8 bases are a match to TRBD1. V shed 1 base and J 4 bases; nucleotides not matched to a gene: 8. The CDR3 totals 16 residues. Germline assignment: CDR1 SEHNR and CDR2 FQNEAQ (reference sequence). CDR3 in amino acids: CASSLGAGGVVTEAFF. The CDR3 nucleotides are TGTGCCAGCAGCTTAGGGGCAGGGGGCGTCGTCACTGAAGCTTTCTTT.

The CDR3 sequence is CAWGPSGNTIYF. The DNA of the CDR3 is TGTGCCTGGGGGCCCTCTGGAAACACCATATATTTT. V is TRBV30 and J is TRBJ1-3; D not certain. CDR3 length equals 12 residues. Germline CDR1 and CDR2: GTSNPN and SVGIG (reference sequence). V was pared by 5 bases and J by 0 bases, with 5 bases between.

This clone has just one count. The rearrangement links TRBV1 to TRBJ2-3; the D segment call TRBD2 is taken from the table without a DNA check. TRBV1 is shown as a pseudogene. This CDR3 spans 15 amino acids. The CDR3 region is CTRRSGGSGTDTQYF. CDR3 bases: TGCACCAGGCGAAGCGGGGGGTCAGGGACAGATACGCAGTATTTT.